Here is one T cell receptor beta chain with its context. Its antigen remains unidentified. The sample comes from a study of cytomegalovirus exposure and HLA in healthy donors. Study-wide points: TCR beta chains associated with HLA were, in a later analysis, more clonally expanded than equally common others. By HLA locus, TCR association rates varied in a later analysis, with DRB1 showing the most and HLA-C the fewest. The study found most TCR sequences rare, yet found some public TCRs in many donors.

The CDR3 covers 15 residues. Germline CDR1 and CDR2: LNHDA and SQIVND (reference sequence). PCR employed 60 Vbeta and 13 Jbeta primers. Assay: immunoSEQ multiplex PCR; the TCRdb copy retains only in-frame clones and omits some. The repertoire consists of about 140,000 clones, with roughly four fifths occurring once and the leading ten covering around 9.1%. The rearrangement uses TRBV19 and TRBJ2-5; TRBD1 matches 9 bases. The J call is doubtful: the DNA matches TRBJ2-7 better. Source material: PBMCs. The receptor's source is a woman between 45 and 65 years old in good health and CMV-seropositive. DNA of the CDR3: TGTGCCAGTAGCATCACAGGGGGCCTTCACTACGAGCAGTACTTC. Protein sequence: CASSITGGLHYEQYF.